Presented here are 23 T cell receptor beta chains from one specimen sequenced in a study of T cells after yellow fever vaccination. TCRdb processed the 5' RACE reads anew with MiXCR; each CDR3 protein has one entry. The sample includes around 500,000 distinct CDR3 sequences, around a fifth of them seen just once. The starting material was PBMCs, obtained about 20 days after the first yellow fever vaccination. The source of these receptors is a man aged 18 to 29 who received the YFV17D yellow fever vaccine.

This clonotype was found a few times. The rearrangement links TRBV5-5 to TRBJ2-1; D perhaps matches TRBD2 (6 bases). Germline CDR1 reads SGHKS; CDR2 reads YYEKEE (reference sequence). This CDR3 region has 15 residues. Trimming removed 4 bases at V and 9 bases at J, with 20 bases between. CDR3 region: CASSGVGGAGIEQFF. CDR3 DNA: TGTGCCAGCAGCGGCGTGGGCGGGGCCGGGATTGAGCAGTTCTTC.

The CDR3, as DNA: TGTGCCAGCCGGGACTCCCCGGGAGATACGCAGTATTTT. It codes for CASRDSPGDTQYF. V usage is TRBV7-9 and J usage is TRBJ2-3, with a weak D call TRBD2 (6 bases). There are 13 residues in the CDR3. With 8 bases removed from V and 5 bases from J, the gap between germline ends came to 14 bases. In germline, CDR1 is SEHNR, CDR2 FQNEAQ (reference sequence).

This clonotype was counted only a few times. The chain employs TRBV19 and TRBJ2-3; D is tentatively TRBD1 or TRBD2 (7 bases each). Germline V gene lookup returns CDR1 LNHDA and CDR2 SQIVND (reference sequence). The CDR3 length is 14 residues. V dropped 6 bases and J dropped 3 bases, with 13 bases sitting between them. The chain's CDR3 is CASRIRGGTDTQYF. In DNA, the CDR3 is TGTGCCAGTAGGATCAGGGGGGGTACAGATACGCAGTATTTT.

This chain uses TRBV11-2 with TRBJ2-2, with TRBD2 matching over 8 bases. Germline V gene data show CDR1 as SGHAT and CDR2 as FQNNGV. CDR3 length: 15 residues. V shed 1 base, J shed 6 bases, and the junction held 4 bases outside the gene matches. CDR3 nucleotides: TGTGCCAGCAGCTTAGGGAACGGGGGGGCCGGGGAGCTGTTTTTT. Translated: CASSLGNGGAGELFF.

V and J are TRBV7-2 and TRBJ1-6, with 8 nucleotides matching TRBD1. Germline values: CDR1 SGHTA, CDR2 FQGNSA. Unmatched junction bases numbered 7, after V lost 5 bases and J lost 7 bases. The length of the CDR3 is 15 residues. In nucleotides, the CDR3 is TGTGCCAGCAGCCCATACAGGGGGGTAAATTCACCCCTCCACTTT. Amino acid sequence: CASSPYRGVNSPLHF.

The CDR3 loop reads CSARKSRGAFYSNTGELFF. CDR3 coding DNA: TGCAGTGCTAGAAAATCCAGGGGAGCCTTTTATTCGAACACCGGGGAGCTGTTTTTT. The chain is built from TRBV20-1 and TRBJ2-2; D perhaps matches TRBD1 (6 bases). V shed 2 bases and J shed 0 bases, with 22 bases lying between them. CDR1 is DFQATT, CDR2 SNEGSKA, per germline (reference sequence). CDR3 length: 19 residues.

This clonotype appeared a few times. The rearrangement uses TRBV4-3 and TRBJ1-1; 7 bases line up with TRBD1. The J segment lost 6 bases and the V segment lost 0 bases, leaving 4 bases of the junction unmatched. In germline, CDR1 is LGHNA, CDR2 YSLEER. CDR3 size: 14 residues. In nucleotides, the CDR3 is TGCGCCAGCAGCCAAGAACAGGGGACGGCTGAAGCTTTCTTT. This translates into CASSQEQGTAEAFF.

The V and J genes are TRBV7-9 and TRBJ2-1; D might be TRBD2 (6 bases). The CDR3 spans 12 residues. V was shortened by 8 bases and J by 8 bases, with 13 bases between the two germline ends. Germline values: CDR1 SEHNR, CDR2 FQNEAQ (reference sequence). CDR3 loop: CASSRGIHEQFF. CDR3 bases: TGTGCCAGCTCCCGCGGGATTCATGAGCAGTTCTTC.

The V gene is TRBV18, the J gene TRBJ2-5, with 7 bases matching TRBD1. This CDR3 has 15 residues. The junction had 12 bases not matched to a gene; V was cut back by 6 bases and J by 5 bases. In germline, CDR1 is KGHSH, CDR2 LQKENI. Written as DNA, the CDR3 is TGTGCCAGCTCGCTGGCGCACAGGGGTGACGAGACCCAGTACTTC. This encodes CASSLAHRGDETQYF.

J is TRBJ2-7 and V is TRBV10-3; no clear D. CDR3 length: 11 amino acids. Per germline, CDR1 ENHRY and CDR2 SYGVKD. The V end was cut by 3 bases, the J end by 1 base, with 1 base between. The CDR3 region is CAISDSYEQYV. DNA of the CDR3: TGTGCCATCAGTGATTCCTACGAGCAGTACGTC.

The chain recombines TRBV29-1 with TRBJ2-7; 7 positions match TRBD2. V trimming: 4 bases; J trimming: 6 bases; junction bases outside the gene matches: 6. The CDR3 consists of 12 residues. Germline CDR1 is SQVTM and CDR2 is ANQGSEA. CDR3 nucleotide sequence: TGCAGCGTTGGCGGACTAGATTCCGAGCAGTACTTC. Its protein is CSVGGLDSEQYF.

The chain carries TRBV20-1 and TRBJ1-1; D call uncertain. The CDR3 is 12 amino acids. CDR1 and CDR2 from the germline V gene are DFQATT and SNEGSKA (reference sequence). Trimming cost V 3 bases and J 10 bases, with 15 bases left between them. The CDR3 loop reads CSASGSTLIAFF. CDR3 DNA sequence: TGCAGTGCTAGTGGCTCGACTTTGATAGCTTTCTTT.

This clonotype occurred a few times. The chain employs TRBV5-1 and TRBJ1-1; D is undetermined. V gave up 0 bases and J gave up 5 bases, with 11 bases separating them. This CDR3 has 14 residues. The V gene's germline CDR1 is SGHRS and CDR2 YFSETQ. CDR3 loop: CASSLEAARTEAFF. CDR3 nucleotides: TGCGCCAGCAGCTTGGAGGCTGCGCGGACTGAAGCTTTCTTT.

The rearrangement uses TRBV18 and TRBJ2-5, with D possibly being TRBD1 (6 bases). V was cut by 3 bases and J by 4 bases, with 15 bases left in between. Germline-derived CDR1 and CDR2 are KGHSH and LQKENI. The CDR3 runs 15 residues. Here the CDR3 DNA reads TGTGCCAGCTCACCTATAGGACAGCAACGAGAGACCCAGTACTTC. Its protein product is CASSPIGQQRETQYF.

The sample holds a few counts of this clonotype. CDR3 in DNA: TGTGCCAGCCCGAGCGGGGATCAAGAGACCCAGTACTTC. Its translation is CASPSGDQETQYF. The chain is built from TRBV2 and TRBJ2-5; 7 bases match TRBD2. The J segment lost 2 bases and the V segment lost 8 bases, leaving 5 bases of the junction unmatched. Germline CDR1 and CDR2: SNHLY and FYNNEI. The CDR3 totals 13 residues.

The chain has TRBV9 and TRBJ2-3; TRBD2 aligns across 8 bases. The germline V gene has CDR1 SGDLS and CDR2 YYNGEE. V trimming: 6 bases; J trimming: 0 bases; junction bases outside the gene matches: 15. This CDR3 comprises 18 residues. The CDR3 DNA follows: TGTGCCAGCACCGCGAAGGCGGGGGGTTCTCCTAGCACAGATACGCAGTATTTT. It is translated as CASTAKAGGSPSTDTQYF.

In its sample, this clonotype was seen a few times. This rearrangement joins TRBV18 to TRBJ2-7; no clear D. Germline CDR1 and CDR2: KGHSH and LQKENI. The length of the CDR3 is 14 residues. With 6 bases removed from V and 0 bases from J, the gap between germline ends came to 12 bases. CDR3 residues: CASSPLGRSYEQYV. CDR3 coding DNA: TGTGCCAGCTCCCCTTTAGGCCGCTCCTACGAGCAGTACGTC.

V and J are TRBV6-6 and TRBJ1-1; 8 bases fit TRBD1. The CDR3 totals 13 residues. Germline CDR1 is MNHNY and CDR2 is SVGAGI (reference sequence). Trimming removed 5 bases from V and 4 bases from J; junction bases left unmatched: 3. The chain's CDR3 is CASSNRGGTEAFF. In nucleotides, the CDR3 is TGTGCCAGCAGTAACAGGGGGGGCACTGAAGCTTTCTTT.

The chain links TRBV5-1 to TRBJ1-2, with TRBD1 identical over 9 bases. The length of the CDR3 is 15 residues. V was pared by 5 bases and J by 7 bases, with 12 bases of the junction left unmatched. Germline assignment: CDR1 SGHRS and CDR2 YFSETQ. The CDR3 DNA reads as TGCGCCAGCAGATCAATACAGGGGGCGGTGTCTGGCTACACCTTC. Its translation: CASRSIQGAVSGYTF.

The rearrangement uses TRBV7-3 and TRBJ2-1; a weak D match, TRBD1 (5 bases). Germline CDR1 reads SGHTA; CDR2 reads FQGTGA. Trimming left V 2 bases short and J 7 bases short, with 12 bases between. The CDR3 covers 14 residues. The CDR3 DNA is TGTGCCAGCAGCTTAGGCAGGGAAAGAAATGAGCAGTTCTTC. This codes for CASSLGRERNEQFF.

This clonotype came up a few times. CDR3 loop: CASTAGTGYGYTF. The CDR3 nucleotides are TGTGCCAGCACGGCCGGGACGGGCTATGGCTACACCTTC. This sequence joins TRBV7-9 and TRBJ1-2; a possible D gene is TRBD1 (5 bases). The CDR3 sequence is 13 residues long. CDR1 SEHNR and CDR2 FQNEAQ come from the germline V gene (reference sequence). V was pared by 7 bases and J by 4 bases, with 13 bases between. Supplemented by reference TRBV7-9 and TRBJ1-2, the full variable domain reads DTGVSQNPRHKITKRGQNVTFRCDPISEHNRLYWYRQTLGQGPEFLTYFQNEAQLEKSRLLSDRFSAERPKGSFSTLEIQRTEQGDSAMYLCASTAGTGYGYTFGSGTRLTVV.

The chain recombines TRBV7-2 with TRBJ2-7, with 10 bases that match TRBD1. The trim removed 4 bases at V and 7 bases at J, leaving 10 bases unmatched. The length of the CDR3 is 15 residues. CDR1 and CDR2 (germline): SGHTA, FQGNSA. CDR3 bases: TGTGCCAGCAGCTCCATGGGGGGACAGGGGTTTGAGCAGTACTTC. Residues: CASSSMGGQGFEQYF.

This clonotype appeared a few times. The CDR3 spells CSGDGHYGYTF. CDR3 nucleotides: TGCAGCGGGGACGGCCACTATGGCTACACCTTC. The V call is TRBV29-1, the J call TRBJ1-2; D is possibly TRBD1 (5 bases). Germline CDR1 SQVTM, CDR2 ANQGSEA. Trimming pared 7 bases from V and 3 bases from J, leaving 9 bases between. The CDR3 spans 11 residues.